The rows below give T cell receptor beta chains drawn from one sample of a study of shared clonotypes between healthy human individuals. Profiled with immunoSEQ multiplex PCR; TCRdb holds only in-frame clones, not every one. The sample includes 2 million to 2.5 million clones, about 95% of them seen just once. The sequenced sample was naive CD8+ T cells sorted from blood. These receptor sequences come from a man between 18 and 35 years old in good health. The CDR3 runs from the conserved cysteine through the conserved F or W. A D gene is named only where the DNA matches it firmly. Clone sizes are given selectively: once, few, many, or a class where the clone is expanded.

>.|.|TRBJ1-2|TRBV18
TGTGCCAGCTCATCGACAGGACCAGCTAACTATGGCTACACCTTC
CASSSTGPANYGYTF
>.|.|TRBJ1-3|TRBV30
TGTGCCTGGAGCCCCGGTCCGAGCTCTGGAAACACCATATATTTT
CAWSPGPSSGNTIYF
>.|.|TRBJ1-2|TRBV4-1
TGCGCCAGCAGCCAAGAAGGGGTTAACTATGGCTACACCTTC
CASSQEGVNYGYTF
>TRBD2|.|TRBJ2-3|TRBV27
TGTGCCAGCAATACCGGGACTAGCGGGGTCACAGATACGCAGTATTTT
CASNTGTSGVTDTQYF
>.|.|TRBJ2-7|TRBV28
TGTGCCAGCAGTGTTGTAAGGGGGAGCTCCTACGAGCAGTACTTC
CASSVVRGSSYEQYF
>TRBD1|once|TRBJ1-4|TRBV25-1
TGTGCCAGCAGTGAAACCTACCGGACAGGGGGTAATGAAAAACTGTTTTTT
CASSETYRTGGNEKLFF
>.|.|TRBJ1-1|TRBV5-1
TGCGCCAGCAGCTCCCCGACGGGCGGGTCGGGGAACACTGAAGCTTTCTTT
CASSSPTGGSGNTEAFF
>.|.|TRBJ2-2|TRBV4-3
TGCGCCAGCAGCCAAGGGAGGGGCACCGGGGAGCTGTTTTTT
CASSQGRGTGELFF
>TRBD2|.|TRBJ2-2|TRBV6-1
TGTGCCAGCAGTGAAACCTTAGCGGGCGGGGAGCTGTTTTTT
CASSETLAGGELFF
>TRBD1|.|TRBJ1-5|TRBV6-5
TGTGCCAGCAGTCCCGGGACAGGGTTCAATCAGCCCCAGCATTTT
CASSPGTGFNQPQHF
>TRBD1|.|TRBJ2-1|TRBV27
TGTGCCAGCAGTTTAGGCTGGGGACAGGGTAATAATGAGCAGTTCTTC
CASSLGWGQGNNEQFF
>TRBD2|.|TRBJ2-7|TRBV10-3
TGTGCCATTGGGGGGGTATCCTACGAGCAGTACTTC
CAIGGVSYEQYF
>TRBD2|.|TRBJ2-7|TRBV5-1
TGCGCCAGCAGCCCTAGCGGGTTTTACGAGCAGTACTTC
CASSPSGFYEQYF
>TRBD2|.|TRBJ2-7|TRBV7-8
TGTGCCAGCAGCGATCTAGGGTTTGCGGGAGGTCGGGAGCAGTACTTC
CASSDLGFAGGREQYF
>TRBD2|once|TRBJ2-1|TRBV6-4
TGTGCCAGCAGTGACGGGACTAGCGGGAGAAATGAGCAGTTCTTC
CASSDGTSGRNEQFF
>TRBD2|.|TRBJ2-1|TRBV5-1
TGCGCCAGCAGCGTTTCGGCGGGAGTGTACAATGAGCAGTTCTTC
CASSVSAGVYNEQFF
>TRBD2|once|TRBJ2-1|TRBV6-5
TGTGCCAGCAGTTACTCAGCGGGACGTTACAATGAGCAGTTCTTC
CASSYSAGRYNEQFF
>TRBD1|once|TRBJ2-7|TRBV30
TGTGCCTGGTCTCAGGGACAGCGCGCCTACGAGCAGTACTTC
CAWSQGQRAYEQYF
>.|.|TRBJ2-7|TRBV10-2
TGCGCCAGCAGTGAGTTAGACGGAACCTACGAGCAGTACTTC
CASSELDGTYEQYF
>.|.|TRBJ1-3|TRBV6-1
TGTGCCAGCAGTATATGGCAGAGCTCTGGAAACACCATATATTTT
CASSIWQSSGNTIYF
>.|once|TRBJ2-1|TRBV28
TGTGCCAGCAGTTTTGTGGATTGGGGAGGGGGCGATGAGCAGTTCTTC
CASSFVDWGGGDEQFF
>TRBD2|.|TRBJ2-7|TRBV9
TGTGCCAGCAGCGATGGGGCTAGCGGCTACGAGCAGTACTTC
CASSDGASGYEQYF
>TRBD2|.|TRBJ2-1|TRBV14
TGTGCCAGCAGCCAAGATAGCGGGAGGGCCCTCTTCAATGAGCAGTTCTTC
CASSQDSGRALFNEQFF
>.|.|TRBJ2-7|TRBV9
TGTGCCAGCAGCGCAGGGTCAAAGGGGGGCTACGAGCAGTACTTC
CASSAGSKGGYEQYF
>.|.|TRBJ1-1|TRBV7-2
TGTGCCAGCTGGACTGTACTGAACACTGAAGCTTTCTTT
CASWTVLNTEAFF